This T cell receptor beta chain is from a study of shared clonotypes between healthy human individuals. Broader study findings: Generally, naive subsets (rather than memory subsets) showed larger estimated richness.

Assay: immunoSEQ multiplex PCR; the TCRdb copy retains only in-frame clones and omits some. The sample contains millions of clones, approximately 92% of which appear only once. With V trimmed by 9 bases and J by 3 bases, 7 bases remained unmatched. Germline CDR1 and CDR2: SNHLY and FYNNEI. This CDR3 is built from 14 residues. The authors divided CD4+ cells into CD45RA+ naive and CD45RA-negative memory subsets. In this sample, this clone turned up a few times. Its antigen is undetermined. The material sequenced was naive CD4+ T cells sorted from blood. This sample's subset: CD45RA+ positively selected. The receptor was derived from a man aged 18 to 29 in good health. J is TRBJ2-5 and V is TRBV2; 10 positions agree with TRBD2. The CDR3, as DNA: TGTGCCAGTAGGAAAACTAGCGGGGAAGAGACCCAGTACTTC. Encoded protein: CASRKTSGEETQYF. Combining the CDR3 with reference TRBV2 and TRBJ2-5 gives the whole variable domain EPEVTQTPSHQVTQMGQEVILRCVPISNHLYFYWYRQILGQKVEFLVSFYNNEISEKSEIFDDQFSVERPDGSNFTLKIRSTKLEDSAMYFCASRKTSGEETQYFGPGTRLLVL.